This TCR beta chain was documented in a study of CD8 T cells in Susac syndrome. This CDR3 has 14 amino acids. The V gene end was trimmed by 5 bases and the J gene end by 4 bases; junction bases not matched to a gene: 5. Germline CDR1 reads MNHEY; CDR2 reads SVGEGT. Healthy donors formed controls matched for age and sex. Negative isolation was used for CD8+ and CD4+ T cells, and FACS enrichment was applied to TEMRA cells. The authors reverse transcribed roughly 0.5 to 1 ug RNA with random hexamers. immunoSEQ multiplex PCR amplified TCR beta CDR3 across 54 Vbeta, 13 Jbeta. MiXCR, run by TCRdb on the immunoSEQ multiplex PCR reads, gives a single entry per CDR3 protein. Of some 200,000 distinct CDR3 sequences in the sample, less than 95% were seen once.

The sequencing sample was made of CD4+ T cells from PBMCs. The sequence came from a human donor in good health. The chain combines TRBV6-2 or TRBV6-3 with TRBJ1-5, with TRBD1 identical over 7 bases. Here the CDR3 DNA reads TGTGCCAGCAGTCGGACAGGAGTAAATCAGCCCCAGCATTTT. This sequence encodes CASSRTGVNQPQHF.